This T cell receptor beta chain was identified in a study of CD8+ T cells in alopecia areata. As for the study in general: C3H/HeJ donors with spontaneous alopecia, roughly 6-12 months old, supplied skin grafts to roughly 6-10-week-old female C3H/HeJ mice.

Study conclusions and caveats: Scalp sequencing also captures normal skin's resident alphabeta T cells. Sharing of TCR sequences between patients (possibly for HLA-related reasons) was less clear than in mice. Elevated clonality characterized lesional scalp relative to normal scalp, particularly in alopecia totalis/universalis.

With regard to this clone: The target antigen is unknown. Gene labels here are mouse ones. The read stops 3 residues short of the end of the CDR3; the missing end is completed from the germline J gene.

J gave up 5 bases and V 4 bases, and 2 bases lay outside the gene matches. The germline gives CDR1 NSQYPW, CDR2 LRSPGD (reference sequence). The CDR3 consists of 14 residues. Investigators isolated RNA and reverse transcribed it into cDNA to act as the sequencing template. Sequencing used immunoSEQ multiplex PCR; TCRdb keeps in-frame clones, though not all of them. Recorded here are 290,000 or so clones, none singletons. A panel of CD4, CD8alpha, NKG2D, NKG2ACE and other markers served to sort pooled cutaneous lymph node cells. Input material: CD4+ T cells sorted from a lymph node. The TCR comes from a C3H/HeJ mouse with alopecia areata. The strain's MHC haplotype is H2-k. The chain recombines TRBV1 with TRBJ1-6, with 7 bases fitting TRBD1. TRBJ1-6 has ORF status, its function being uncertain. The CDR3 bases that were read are TGCACCTGCAGTGTGGGACAGAATAATTCGCCC. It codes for CTCSVGQNNSP. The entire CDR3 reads CTCSVGQNNSPLYF.